The 6 T cell receptor beta chains reported below all come from one sample, sequenced in a study of post-analysis software for immune sequencing data. The TCR beta cDNA libraries contained unique molecular identifiers. One entry per CDR3 protein results from TCRdb running MiXCR on the PCR reads. Found here are some 500,000 distinct CDR3 sequences, around 40% of them singletons; the top ten hold 9% to 14%. Study-wide points: Patients had higher frequencies than controls of about five TRBV segments, including TRBV5-6, TRBV5-1 and TRBV20-1.

The antigens for these receptors are not known. The sample consisted of blood. The receptors shown here come from a girl between 10 and 17 years old with multiple sclerosis.

The rearrangement joins TRBV27 to TRBJ1-2; 7 bases are a match to TRBD1. CDR1 is MNHEY, CDR2 SMNVEV, per germline (reference sequence). The CDR3 loop spans 14 amino acids. V gave up 6 bases and J gave up 1 base; unmatched junction bases: 5. The CDR3 is CASSLTGINYGYTF. CDR3 coding DNA: TGTGCCAGCAGCCTGACAGGGATTAACTATGGCTACACCTTC.

This clonotype turned up a few times. V usage is TRBV20-1 and J usage is TRBJ2-7; D unclear. The CDR3 is 15 amino acids. Germline CDR1 and CDR2: DFQATT and SNEGSKA (reference sequence). Trimming removed 0 bases from V and 0 bases from J, with 12 bases in between. The CDR3 spells CSARDRGLGSYEQYF. As DNA, the CDR3 is TGCAGTGCTAGAGATCGCGGATTAGGCTCCTACGAGCAGTACTTC.

The sample holds many counts of this clonotype. CDR3 residues: CSAVSFQGASYEQYF. DNA for the CDR3: TGCAGTGCAGTGAGTTTCCAGGGAGCCTCCTACGAGCAGTACTTC. V is TRBV20-1 and J is TRBJ2-7; D might be TRBD1 or TRBD2, each matching 5 bases. Germline CDR1 DFQATT, CDR2 SNEGSKA (reference sequence). Trimming took 6 bases from V and 0 from J, leaving 18 bases between them. This CDR3 spans 15 amino acids.

The chain is built from TRBV29-1 and TRBJ2-6; TRBD2 is a possible D gene (6 bases). The CDR3 has 16 residues. From germline, CDR1 is SQVTM and CDR2 ANQGSEA. Trimming removed 4 bases at V and 1 base at J, with 14 bases between. CDR3 sequence (DNA): TGCAGCGTTGTGGAGGGCTGGAGATCTGGGGCCAACGTCCTGACTTTC. This sequence encodes CSVVEGWRSGANVLTF.

In regard to this clonotype: One junction end disagrees with the germline gene, perhaps due to a read error. The chain is built from TRBV29-1 and TRBJ1-2, with a weak D call TRBD1 (6 bases). The germline V gene encodes CDR1 SQVTM and CDR2 ANQGSEA. The CDR3 is made up of 13 amino acids. As DNA, the CDR3 is TGCAGCGTTGAAGTCCGGGGACCGGGGGGCTGCACCTTC. Amino acids: CSVEVRGPGGCTF.

The DNA for the CDR3 is TGCAGTGCTGTTGGAGCGGCAGATTCCTACGAGCAGTACTTC. Translating gives CSAVGAADSYEQYF. J is TRBJ2-7 and V is TRBV20-1; possibly TRBD2 for D (5 bases). Trimming shortened V by 5 bases and J by 1 base, and 15 bases separated the two germline ends. This CDR3 contains 14 residues. Germline lookup yields CDR1 DFQATT and CDR2 SNEGSKA (reference sequence).